What follows describes a single TCR beta chain. Its antigen target is currently unknown. One base away there is no much larger clone; base qualities are not given. The sample belongs to a study of T cell responses to AZD1222 COVID-19 vaccine (dated by TCRdb to about 2021). Regarding the research as a whole: AZD1222 recipients given second doses at about 4 weeks or at about 12 weeks were pooled, since spike-specific TCR depth and breadth were not found to differ between the two schedules. A total of under 250 trial participants underwent TCR sequencing, of whom 207 had received two doses of AZD1222 and approximately 26 had received two doses of the MenACWY control vaccine. Enrollment into the trials was organized by age into subgroups of 18-55, 56-69 and 70-plus years, and those subgroups contained roughly 150, 30 and 60 TCR-sequenced participants, respectively.

V is shortened by 3 bases, J by 3 bases, and the region joining them spans 9 bases. The CDR3, cysteine through phenylalanine, is 14 amino acids long. Only the CDR3 part of the read is kept: 42 bases, read in frame from the first base. The germline V gene gives CDR1 as KGHSH and CDR2 as LQKENI. The CDR3 regions of human TCRbeta chains were analyzed by immunosequencing. The study's own analysis went as follows. TCRs in the repertoires were compared against a reference library of SARS-CoV-2-specific TCRs that had been generated with the MIRA antigen-specificity platform. Breadth was defined as the fraction of unique TCRs that were SARS-CoV-2-associated, and depth was defined as the fraction of total T cells that were SARS-CoV-2-associated. Using the MIRA data, each spike-specific TCR was mapped to the spike region that the TCR reacts to and placed in a CD4 or CD8 class. Log10-transformed breadth and depth values were compared by one-way ANOVA with Sidak's multiple comparisons tests. This immuneACCESS table, as held by TCRdb, lists in-frame sequences with V and J called but not all clones. Of the missing ones, under half trace to an unresolved V gene in checked studies; the others have no known cause. The V and J calls and clone size come from that table; D and trimming were worked out from the DNA. Present in this sample are 100,000 or so clones, 82% of which were seen just once. Of the sample, approximately 5.1% falls within the top ten clones.

The sample's time point label, in plain terms: baseline before first vaccination. Vaccinee samples came from UK trials COV001 and COV002, including a single-blind randomized controlled phase 2/3 trial of AZD1222 (ChAdOx1 nCoV-19) in healthy adults. For TCRbeta chain sequencing, PBMC samples were collected from trial participants at day 0 and at day 28 after the second dose. General conclusions and limits of the study: No day 14 peak-response samples were available, so repertoires were characterized only after the peak T cell response. Only five to seven AZD1222 recipients were SARS-CoV-2 seropositive at baseline, limiting conclusions about previously exposed vaccinees. The 56-69-year group was small, and its depth increase did not reach significance, likely because of low power. Most participants were white British and females outnumbered males, and the authors suggested that clonal diversity may have been underestimated. Spike-specific TCR breadth and depth rose significantly after two AZD1222 doses compared with day 0 and with MenACWY recipients. The vaccine-associated CD4 TCRs covered the entire spike protein, and the dominant responses fell in regions 160-218 and 743-854. Reportedly, close to half of the unique spike-specific TCRs recognized epitopes lying outside the regions that are mutated in the B.1.351 and B.1.1.7 variants.

This TCR was sampled from an adult in good health. The sequencing here drew on peripheral blood, taken on day 0 of AZD1222 vaccination. The chain links TRBV18 with TRBJ2-1; a weak D assignment points to TRBD2 (5 bases agree). This receptor carries the CDR3 CASSPLEGYNEQFF. The DNA is TGTGCCAGCTCACCTCTAGAGGGCTACAATGAGCAGTTCTTC.